This T cell receptor (beta chain) was found in a study of blood T cell repertoires in COVID-19. Study at large: T cells, B-cell-depleted T cells, or PBMCs provided the cDNA or gDNA that served as material.

Libraries were prepared by immunoSEQ multiplex PCR; TCRdb keeps only in-frame clonotypes and omits some of them. The sample holds approximately 500,000 clones, 85% to 90% seen once. This CDR3 has 14 residues. Germline V gene lookup returns CDR1 SGHDT and CDR2 YYEEEE. V shed 4 bases and J shed 4 bases, with 11 bases lying between them. The Seattle site enrolled patients during active infection and followed them longitudinally. The clonotype originates from a woman aged 50 to 60 with COVID-19, enrolled during active disease. Input material: peripheral blood. The V gene is TRBV5-6, the J gene TRBJ2-2; D not resolved. CDR3 protein: CASSPTPGTGELFF. Here the CDR3 DNA reads TGTGCCAGCAGCCCAACCCCGGGCACCGGGGAGCTGTTTTTT.